The sequence of this T cell receptor (beta chain) was determined in a study of shared T cell receptors in the human thymus. Trimming removed 4 bases from V and 0 bases from J, with 17 bases in between. Germline CDR1 and CDR2: SGHDN and FVKESK. The CDR3 sequence is 17 residues long. Profiled with immunoSEQ multiplex PCR; TCRdb holds only in-frame clones, not every one. This table holds some 400,000 clones, about 95% found once. The V call is TRBV14, the J call TRBJ2-3; D is perhaps TRBD1 or TRBD2 (6 bases each). The sequenced material came from thymocytes. The receptor was isolated from a human donor. As DNA, the CDR3 is TGTGCCAGCAGCCGGCCTCTGAGGGGGGAGAGCACAGATACGCAGTATTTT. It specifies CASSRPLRGESTDTQYF.